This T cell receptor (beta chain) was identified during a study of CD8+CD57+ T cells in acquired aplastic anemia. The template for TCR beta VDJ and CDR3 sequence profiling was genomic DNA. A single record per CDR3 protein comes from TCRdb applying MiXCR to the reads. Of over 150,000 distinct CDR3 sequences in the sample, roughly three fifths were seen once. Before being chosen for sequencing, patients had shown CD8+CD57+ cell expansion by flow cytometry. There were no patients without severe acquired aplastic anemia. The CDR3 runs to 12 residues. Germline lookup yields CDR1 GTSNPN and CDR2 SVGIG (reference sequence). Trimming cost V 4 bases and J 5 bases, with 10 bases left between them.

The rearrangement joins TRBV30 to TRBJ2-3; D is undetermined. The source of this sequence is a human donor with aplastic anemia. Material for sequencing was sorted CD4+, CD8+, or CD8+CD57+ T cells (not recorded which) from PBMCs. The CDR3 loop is CAWIRRGDTQYF. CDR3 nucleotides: TGTGCCTGGATCCGCCGAGGAGATACGCAGTATTTT.